This T cell receptor (beta chain) was retrieved from a study of blood T cell repertoires in COVID-19. The V end was cut by 8 bases, the J end by 3 bases, with 16 bases between. The germline V gene has CDR1 KGHSH and CDR2 LQKENI. The CDR3 totals 14 residues. Profiling relied on immunoSEQ multiplex PCR, and the TCRdb table lists in-frame clones only, not all of them. The sample has 130,000 to 150,000 clones; 75% to 90% are singletons. The TCR originated in a woman aged 50 to 60 with acute or convalescent COVID-19. Sequencing used peripheral blood. V gene TRBV18 combines with J gene TRBJ2-5, with a weak D call TRBD1 (5 bases). CDR3 amino acids: CASQGKATEETQYF. The DNA for the CDR3 is TGTGCCAGCCAAGGGAAGGCGACAGAAGAGACCCAGTACTTC.